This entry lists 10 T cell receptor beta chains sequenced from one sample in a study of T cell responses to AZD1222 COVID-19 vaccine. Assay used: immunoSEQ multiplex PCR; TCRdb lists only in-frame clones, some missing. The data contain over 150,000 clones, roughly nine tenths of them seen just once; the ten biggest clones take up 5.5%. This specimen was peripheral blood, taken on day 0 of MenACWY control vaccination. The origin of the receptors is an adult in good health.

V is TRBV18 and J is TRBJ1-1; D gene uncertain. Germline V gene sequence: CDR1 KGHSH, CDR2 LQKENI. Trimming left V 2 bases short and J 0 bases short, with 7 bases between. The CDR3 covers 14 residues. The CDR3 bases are TGTGCCAGCTCACCATTTACGGTGAACACTGAAGCTTTCTTT. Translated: CASSPFTVNTEAFF.

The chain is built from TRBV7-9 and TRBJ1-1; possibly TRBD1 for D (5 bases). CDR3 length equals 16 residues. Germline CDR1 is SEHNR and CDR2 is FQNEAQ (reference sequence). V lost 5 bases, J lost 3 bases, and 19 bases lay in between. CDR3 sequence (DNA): TGTGCCAGCAGCACTAATGGGGCAGGACCCTACACTGAAGCTTTCTTT. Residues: CASSTNGAGPYTEAFF.

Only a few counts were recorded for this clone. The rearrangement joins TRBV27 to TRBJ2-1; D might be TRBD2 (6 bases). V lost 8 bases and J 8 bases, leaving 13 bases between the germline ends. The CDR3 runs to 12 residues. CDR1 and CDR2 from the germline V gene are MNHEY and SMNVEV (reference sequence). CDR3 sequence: CASRRVGDEQFF. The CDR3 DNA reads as TGTGCCAGCCGGAGGGTAGGGGATGAGCAGTTCTTC.

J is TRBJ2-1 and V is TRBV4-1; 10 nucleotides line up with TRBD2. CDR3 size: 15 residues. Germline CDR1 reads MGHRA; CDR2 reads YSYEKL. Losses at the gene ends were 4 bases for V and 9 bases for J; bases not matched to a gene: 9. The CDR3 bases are TGCGCCAGCAGCCCCGGGACTAGCGTGTTTAGTGAGCAGTTCTTC. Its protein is CASSPGTSVFSEQFF.

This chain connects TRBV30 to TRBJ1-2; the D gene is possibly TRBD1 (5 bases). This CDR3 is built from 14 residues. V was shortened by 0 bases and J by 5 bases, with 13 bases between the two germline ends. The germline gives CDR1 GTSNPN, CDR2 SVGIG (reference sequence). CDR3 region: CAWSVRRVGYGYTF. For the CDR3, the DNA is TGTGCCTGGAGTGTACGCAGGGTCGGGTATGGCTACACCTTC.

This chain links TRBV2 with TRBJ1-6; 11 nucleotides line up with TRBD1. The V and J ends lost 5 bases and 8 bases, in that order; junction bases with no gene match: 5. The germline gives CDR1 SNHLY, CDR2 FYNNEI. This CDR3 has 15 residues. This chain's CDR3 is CASSRTGGADSPLHF. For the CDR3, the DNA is TGTGCCAGCAGTAGGACAGGGGGCGCAGATTCACCCCTCCACTTT.

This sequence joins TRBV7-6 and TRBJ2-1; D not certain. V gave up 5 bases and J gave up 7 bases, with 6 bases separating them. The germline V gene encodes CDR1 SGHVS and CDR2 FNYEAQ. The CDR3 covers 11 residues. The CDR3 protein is CASSLGNEQFF. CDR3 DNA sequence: TGTGCCAGCAGCCTCGGAAATGAGCAGTTCTTC.

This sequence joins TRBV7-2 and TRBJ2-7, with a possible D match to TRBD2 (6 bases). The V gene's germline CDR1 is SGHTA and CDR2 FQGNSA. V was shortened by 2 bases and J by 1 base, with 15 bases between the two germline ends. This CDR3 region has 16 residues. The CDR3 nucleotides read TGTGCCAGCAGCTTATGGAGGGTAGCCAGGTCCTACGAGCAGTACTTC. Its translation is CASSLWRVARSYEQYF.

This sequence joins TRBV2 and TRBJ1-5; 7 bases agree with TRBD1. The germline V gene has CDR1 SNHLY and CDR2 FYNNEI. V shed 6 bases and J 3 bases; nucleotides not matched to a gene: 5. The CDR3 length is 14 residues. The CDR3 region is CASRWTGSNQPQHF. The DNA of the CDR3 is TGTGCCAGCAGGTGGACAGGATCCAATCAGCCCCAGCATTTT. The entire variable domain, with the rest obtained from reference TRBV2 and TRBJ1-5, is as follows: EPEVTQTPSHQVTQMGQEVILRCVPISNHLYFYWYRQILGQKVEFLVSFYNNEISEKSEIFDDQFSVERPDGSNFTLKIRSTKLEDSAMYFCASRWTGSNQPQHFGDGTRLSIL.

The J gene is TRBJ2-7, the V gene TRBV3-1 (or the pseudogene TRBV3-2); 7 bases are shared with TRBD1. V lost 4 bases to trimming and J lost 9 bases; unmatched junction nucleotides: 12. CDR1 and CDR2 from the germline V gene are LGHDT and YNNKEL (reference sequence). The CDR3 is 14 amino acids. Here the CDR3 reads CASSRVGQTYLQYF. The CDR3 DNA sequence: TGTGCCAGCAGCCGGGTGGGACAGACCTATTTGCAGTACTTC.